The 29 T cell receptor beta chains below were found in one sample sequenced in a study of cytomegalovirus exposure and HLA in healthy donors. PCR primers comprised 60 Vbeta and 13 Jbeta primers. Repertoires were generated with immunoSEQ multiplex PCR, while TCRdb's copy carries only in-frame clones and drops some. In the table there are approximately 160,000 clones, less than 65% of which are singletons. The sequenced material came from PBMCs. All receptors derive from a woman aged 25 to 39 in good health and CMV-seropositive.

The chain employs TRBV19 and TRBJ2-3; tentative D call: TRBD2 (6 bases). In germline, CDR1 is LNHDA, CDR2 SQIVND (reference sequence). The CDR3 sequence is 14 residues long. Trimming stripped 1 base from V and 3 bases from J, with 8 bases between. This CDR3 is CASSIAGETDTQYF. As DNA, the CDR3 is TGTGCCAGTAGTATAGCGGGAGAGACAGATACGCAGTATTTT.

The CDR3 DNA follows: TGTGCCAGTAAATGGGGAGGGGACGGGGAGCTGTTTTTT. This encodes CASKWGGDGELFF. The V gene is TRBV19, the J gene TRBJ2-2; 7 nucleotides align to TRBD2. The CDR3 contains 13 residues. The V and J ends lost 7 bases and 7 bases, in that order; junction bases with no gene match: 6. Germline V lookup: CDR1 LNHDA, CDR2 SQIVND (reference sequence). Based on the CDR3 plus reference TRBV19 and TRBJ2-2, the full variable domain is DGGITQSPKYLFRKEGQNVTLSCEQNLNHDAMYWYRQDPGQGLRLIYYSQIVNDFQKGDIAEGYSVSREKKESFPLTVTSAQKNPTAFYLCASKWGGDGELFFGEGSRLTVL.

The rearrangement links TRBV13 to TRBJ2-7; 9 nucleotides agree with TRBD2. The CDR3 loop spans 15 amino acids. J lost 2 bases, V lost 3 bases, and 5 bases had no gene match. Germline CDR1 PRHDT, CDR2 FYEKMQ (reference sequence). This CDR3 reads CASSFRAGGPYEQYF. DNA for the CDR3: TGTGCCAGCAGCTTCCGAGCGGGAGGTCCCTACGAGCAGTACTTC.

CDR3 amino acids: CASSETGGNEQFF. CDR3 coding DNA: TGTGCCAGCAGCGAGACAGGGGGCAATGAGCAGTTCTTC. The chain combines TRBV7-9 with TRBJ2-1, with TRBD1 matching 9 bases. V gave up 5 bases and J gave up 6 bases; unmatched junction bases: 2. The CDR3 is 13 amino acids. The V gene's germline CDR1 is SEHNR and CDR2 FQNEAQ (reference sequence).

Regarding this clone: Other DNA sequences from this sample encode an identical CDR3 as well. This chain links TRBV5-4 with TRBJ2-2; 10 bases map to TRBD1. Germline trimming cut 4 bases from V and 0 bases from J; bases unmatched to any gene: 3. Germline V gene data show CDR1 as SGHNT and CDR2 as YYREEE (reference sequence). The CDR3 loop spans 16 amino acids. CDR3 DNA sequence: TGTGCCAGCAGCGGGGACAGGGGATCGAACACCGGGGAGCTGTTTTTT. As protein: CASSGDRGSNTGELFF.

The genes are TRBV30 and TRBJ1-5; possible D gene TRBD1, 6 bases. Trimming stripped 2 bases from V and 6 bases from J, with 14 bases between. Germline lookup yields CDR1 GTSNPN and CDR2 SVGIG (reference sequence). The CDR3 covers 14 residues. The CDR3 loop is CAWSPSGAFQPQHF. CDR3 DNA: TGTGCCTGGAGTCCGTCAGGGGCGTTTCAGCCCCAGCATTTT.

The CDR3, as DNA: TGTGCCAGCAGCGTCACCCAGGGGTGGACCCAGTACTTC. This encodes CASSVTQGWTQYF. The chain carries TRBV7-3 and TRBJ2-5; D perhaps matches TRBD1 (6 bases). The CDR3 runs to 13 residues. Trimming cost V 5 bases and J 7 bases, with 14 bases left between them. Germline V gene sequence: CDR1 SGHTA, CDR2 FQGTGA.

J is TRBJ1-5 and V is TRBV7-9, with D uncertain. V was clipped by 4 bases and J by 4 bases, with 11 bases between them. This CDR3 contains 14 residues. The germline gives CDR1 SEHNR, CDR2 FQNEAQ (reference sequence). The CDR3 loop reads CASSSGSANQPQHF. Written as DNA, the CDR3 is TGTGCCAGCAGCTCGGGGTCTGCTAATCAGCCCCAGCATTTT.

The chain joins TRBV27 to TRBJ1-5; D is undetermined. CDR1 is MNHEY and CDR2 is SMNVEV in the germline V gene (reference sequence). The CDR3 is made up of 15 amino acids. V dropped 6 bases and J dropped 5 bases, with 17 bases sitting between them. The CDR3 DNA follows: TGTGCCAGCAGCTCAGCGGCCAGAGGTGATCAGCCCCAGCATTTT. Its translation is CASSSAARGDQPQHF.

The chain has TRBV19 and TRBJ1-3; D ambiguous. CDR1 is LNHDA and CDR2 is SQIVND in the germline V gene (reference sequence). V was pared by 7 bases and J by 3 bases, with 16 bases between. This CDR3 comprises 15 residues. CDR3 loop: CASIVPSPYGNTIYF. CDR3 sequence (DNA): TGTGCCAGTATTGTCCCGAGTCCGTATGGAAACACCATATATTTT.

The chain joins TRBV10-3 to TRBJ2-3, with 7 positions matching TRBD1. This CDR3 spans 15 amino acids. Unmatched junction bases numbered 6, after V lost 6 bases and J lost 0 bases. Germline CDR1 ENHRY, CDR2 SYGVKD. This CDR3 is CAIRGQTVSTDTQYF. CDR3 coding DNA: TGTGCCATCAGGGGACAGACAGTAAGCACAGATACGCAGTATTTT.

The V gene is TRBV6-1, the J gene TRBJ2-7, with D perhaps TRBD1 (6 bases). V was cut by 5 bases and J by 1 base, with 12 bases left in between. Looked up from germline, CDR1 is MNHNS and CDR2 is SASEGT. This CDR3 contains 14 residues. CDR3 residues: CASSLDRLSYEQYF. In nucleotides, the CDR3 is TGTGCCAGCAGTCTAGACAGGCTATCCTACGAGCAGTACTTC.

The rearrangement links TRBV5-1 to TRBJ1-2; 11 bases are shared with TRBD1. The junction had 8 bases not matched to a gene; V was cut back by 2 bases and J by 8 bases. The CDR3 contains 15 residues. CDR1 is SGHRS, CDR2 YFSETQ, per germline. The CDR3 region has the DNA TGCGCCAGCAGCTTTGGGACAGGGGGGTCGAAAGGCTACACCTTC. Amino acid sequence: CASSFGTGGSKGYTF. The entire variable domain, with the rest obtained from reference TRBV5-1 and TRBJ1-2, is as follows: KAGVTQTPRYLIKTRGQQVTLSCSPISGHRSVSWYQQTPGQGLQFLFEYFSETQRNKGNFPGRFSGRQFSNSRSEMNVSTLELGDSALYLCASSFGTGGSKGYTFGSGTRLTVV.

This clone was counted a few times. V usage is TRBV6-5 and J usage is TRBJ1-3; weak D call: TRBD1 (6 bases). Trimming cost V 10 bases and J 4 bases, with 17 bases left between them. CDR1 MNHEY and CDR2 SVGAGI come from the germline V gene. The CDR3 spans 14 residues. In DNA, the CDR3 is TGTGCCACCGGGAGGGGGGGGCGAGGAAACACCATATATTTT. This codes for CATGRGGRGNTIYF.

The chain has TRBV27 and TRBJ2-4, with D perhaps matching TRBD1 (6 bases). Germline lookup yields CDR1 MNHEY and CDR2 SMNVEV (reference sequence). The CDR3 is made up of 17 amino acids. The V end lost 6 bases, the J end lost 0 bases, and 18 bases lay between the germline ends. The chain's CDR3 is CASSLDRRKLAKNIQYF. The CDR3 nucleotides are TGTGCCAGCAGCCTGGACAGACGTAAGCTAGCCAAAAACATTCAGTACTTC.

This clone came up once. The rearrangement joins TRBV5-4 to TRBJ2-3; the match to TRBD2 covers 8 bases. The J segment lost 3 bases and the V segment lost 4 bases, leaving 4 bases of the junction unmatched. This CDR3 has 14 amino acids. Germline CDR1 is SGHNT and CDR2 is YYREEE (reference sequence). The CDR3 sequence is CASSAGGWTDTQYF. In nucleotides, the CDR3 is TGTGCCAGCAGCGCGGGGGGTTGGACAGATACGCAGTATTTT.

The V and J genes are TRBV5-4 and TRBJ1-1; D is undetermined. The CDR3 has 12 amino acids. Trimming removed 1 base at V and 4 bases at J, with 5 bases between. Germline CDR1 SGHNT, CDR2 YYREEE (reference sequence). For the CDR3, the DNA is TGTGCCAGCAGCTTGTCCGGCACTGAAGCTTTCTTT. Its protein product is CASSLSGTEAFF.

V and J are TRBV5-1 and TRBJ2-5; weak D call: TRBD2 (5 bases). V shed 2 bases and J shed 0 bases, with 11 bases lying between them. CDR3 length equals 15 residues. CDR1 and CDR2 from the germline V gene are SGHRS and YFSETQ. The CDR3, as DNA: TGCGCCAGCAGCTTTTACCGAGCGGACCAAGAGACCCAGTACTTC. Its translation is CASSFYRADQETQYF.

V usage is TRBV30 and J usage is TRBJ2-1; 10 bases align to TRBD1. CDR1 is GTSNPN, CDR2 SVGIG, per germline (reference sequence). V trimming: 3 bases; J trimming: 9 bases; junction bases outside the gene matches: 8. This CDR3 is 14 amino acids long. The CDR3 sequence: CAWSGGQGMGEQFF. The DNA for the CDR3 is TGTGCCTGGAGCGGGGGACAGGGGATGGGTGAGCAGTTCTTC.

The rearrangement links TRBV19 to TRBJ2-7; D unclear. CDR1 and CDR2 from the germline V gene are LNHDA and SQIVND (reference sequence). CDR3 length: 13 amino acids. The V gene lost 0 bases and the J gene lost 0 bases, with 3 bases spanning the gap. The CDR3 sequence is CASSIDSSYEQYF. Written as DNA, the CDR3 is TGTGCCAGTAGTATAGATAGCTCCTACGAGCAGTACTTC. The full variable domain, completed using reference TRBV19 and TRBJ2-7, is DGGITQSPKYLFRKEGQNVTLSCEQNLNHDAMYWYRQDPGQGLRLIYYSQIVNDFQKGDIAEGYSVSREKKESFPLTVTSAQKNPTAFYLCASSIDSSYEQYFGPGTRLTVT.

The V gene is TRBV28, the J gene TRBJ2-5, with a tentative D call TRBD1 (6 bases). The end of the DNA is better explained by TRBJ2-7, so the J call may be wrong. Germline lookup yields CDR1 MDHEN and CDR2 SYDVKM. The CDR3 has 13 amino acids. DNA for the CDR3: TGTGCCAGCAGTTTTGTGGGGGCCCACGAGCAGTACTTC. This gives the protein CASSFVGAHEQYF.

V and J are TRBV5-1 and TRBJ2-2; no firm D call. Per the germline V gene, CDR1 is SGHRS and CDR2 is YFSETQ. This CDR3 comprises 14 residues. V was pared by 5 bases and J by 0 bases, with 8 bases between. This CDR3 is CASRVTSNTGELFF. CDR3 DNA: TGCGCCAGCAGAGTTACTTCGAACACCGGGGAGCTGTTTTTT.

This clone was seen more than once but under ten times. The V gene is TRBV7-9, the J gene TRBJ1-1, with D tentatively TRBD1 (5 bases). Germline-derived CDR1 and CDR2 are SEHNR and FQNEAQ (reference sequence). The V end was cut by 7 bases, the J end by 1 base, with 13 bases between. This CDR3 has 14 amino acids. CDR3 in DNA: TGTGCCAGCACCCTCGGGGGGTGGAACACTGAAGCTTTCTTT. Protein sequence: CASTLGGWNTEAFF.

V usage is TRBV6-5 and J usage is TRBJ2-7, with D possibly TRBD2 on 5 matching bases. Germline V CDR1 and CDR2: MNHEY, SVGAGI. V was trimmed by 6 bases and J by 1 base, leaving 13 bases between them. The CDR3 runs to 14 residues. The CDR3 sequence: CASSWRVGSYEQYF. For the CDR3, the DNA is TGTGCCAGCAGCTGGCGGGTTGGTTCCTACGAGCAGTACTTC.

The CDR3 DNA follows: TGCGCCAGCAGCTTGGCCACAGGGGGCCCCGGCTCCTACGAGCAGTACTTC. Residues: CASSLATGGPGSYEQYF. The chain is built from TRBV5-1 and TRBJ2-7, with 9 bases fitting TRBD1. Germline lookup yields CDR1 SGHRS and CDR2 YFSETQ. There are 17 residues in the CDR3. V lost 0 bases, J lost 0 bases, and 7 bases stayed unmatched. The full variable domain, its missing parts supplied by reference TRBV5-1 and TRBJ2-7, is KAGVTQTPRYLIKTRGQQVTLSCSPISGHRSVSWYQQTPGQGLQFLFEYFSETQRNKGNFPGRFSGRQFSNSRSEMNVSTLELGDSALYLCASSLATGGPGSYEQYFGPGTRLTVT.

The gene calls are TRBV7-6 and TRBJ2-7, with 7 positions matching TRBD1. From germline, CDR1 is SGHVS and CDR2 FNYEAQ. The CDR3 loop spans 13 amino acids. The trim removed 8 bases at V and 3 bases at J, leaving 7 bases unmatched. CDR3 residues: CASVDRRSYEQYF. Written as DNA, the CDR3 is TGTGCCAGCGTGGACAGGAGAAGCTACGAGCAGTACTTC. Variable domain in full (rest from reference TRBV7-6 and TRBJ2-7): GAGVSQSPRYKVTKRGQDVALRCDPISGHVSLYWYRQALGQGPEFLTYFNYEAQQDKSGLPNDRFSAERPEGSISTLTIQRTEQRDSAMYRCASVDRRSYEQYFGPGTRLTVT.

The gene calls are TRBV4-2 and TRBJ1-2; D is possibly TRBD1 (5 bases). The CDR3 contains 16 residues. With 0 bases removed from V and 6 bases from J, the gap between germline ends came to 17 bases. Germline CDR1 is LGHNA and CDR2 is YNFKEQ. The DNA of the CDR3 is TGTGCCAGCAGCCAAGATCAGGCGGGGCCCAGGGATGGCTACACCTTC. Its translation is CASSQDQAGPRDGYTF.

This clone was observed once. V and J are TRBV5-1 and TRBJ2-7; D remains unclear. Trimming stripped 0 bases from V and 2 bases from J, with 9 bases between. Germline assignment: CDR1 SGHRS and CDR2 YFSETQ. CDR3 length: 14 amino acids. DNA for the CDR3: TGCGCCAGCAGCTTGGATGGCACTACCTACGAGCAGTACTTC. Protein: CASSLDGTTYEQYF. Together with reference TRBV5-1 and TRBJ2-7, the CDR3 gives the full variable domain: KAGVTQTPRYLIKTRGQQVTLSCSPISGHRSVSWYQQTPGQGLQFLFEYFSETQRNKGNFPGRFSGRQFSNSRSEMNVSTLELGDSALYLCASSLDGTTYEQYFGPGTRLTVT.

A note on this clone: One junction end does not reproduce the germline sequence, and a read error may be involved. This chain links TRBV30 with TRBJ2-1, with D tentatively TRBD2 (6 bases). The CDR3 runs to 15 residues. Germline values: CDR1 GTSNPN, CDR2 SVGIG (reference sequence). CDR3 nucleotides: TGCGCCTGGAGTGTACGTGGGGGGAGTTACAATGAGCAGTTCTTC. Its protein product is CAWSVRGGSYNEQFF.